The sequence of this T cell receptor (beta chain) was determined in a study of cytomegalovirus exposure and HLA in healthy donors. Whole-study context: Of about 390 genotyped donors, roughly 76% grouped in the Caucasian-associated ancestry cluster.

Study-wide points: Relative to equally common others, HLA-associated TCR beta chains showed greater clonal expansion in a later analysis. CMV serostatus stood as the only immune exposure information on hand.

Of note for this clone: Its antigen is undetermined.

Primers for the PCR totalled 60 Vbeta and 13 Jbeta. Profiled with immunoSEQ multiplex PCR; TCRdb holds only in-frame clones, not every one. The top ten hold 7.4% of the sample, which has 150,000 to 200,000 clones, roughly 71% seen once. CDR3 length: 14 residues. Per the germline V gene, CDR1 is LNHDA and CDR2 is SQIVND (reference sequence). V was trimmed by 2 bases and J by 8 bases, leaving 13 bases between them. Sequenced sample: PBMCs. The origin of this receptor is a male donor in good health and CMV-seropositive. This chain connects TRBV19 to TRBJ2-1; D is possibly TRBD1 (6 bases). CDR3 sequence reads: CASSIQGQSDEQFF. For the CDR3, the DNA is TGTGCCAGTAGTATACAGGGGCAGAGCGATGAGCAGTTCTTC.